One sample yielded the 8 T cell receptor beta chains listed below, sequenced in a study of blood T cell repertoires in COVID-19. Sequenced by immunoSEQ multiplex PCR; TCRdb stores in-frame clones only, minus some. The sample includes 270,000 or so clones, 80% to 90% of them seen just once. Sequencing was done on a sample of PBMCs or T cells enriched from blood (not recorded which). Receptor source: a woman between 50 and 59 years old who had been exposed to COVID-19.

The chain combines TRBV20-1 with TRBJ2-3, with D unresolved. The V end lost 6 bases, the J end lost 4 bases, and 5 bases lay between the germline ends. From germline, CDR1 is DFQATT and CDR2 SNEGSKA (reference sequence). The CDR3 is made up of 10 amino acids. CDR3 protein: CSATPDTQYF. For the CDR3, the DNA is TGCAGTGCCACTCCAGATACGCAGTATTTT.

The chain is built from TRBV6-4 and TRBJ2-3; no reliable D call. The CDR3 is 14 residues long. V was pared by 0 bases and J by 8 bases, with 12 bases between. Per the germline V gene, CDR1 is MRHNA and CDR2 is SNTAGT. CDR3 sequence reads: CASSDSSSRLTQYF. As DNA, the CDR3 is TGTGCCAGCAGTGACTCGTCTAGTCGGCTTACGCAGTATTTT.

The CDR3 nucleotides are TGTGCCAGCAGCTTGGATTTTACCTACGAGCAGTACTTC. It codes for CASSLDFTYEQYF. This chain links TRBV5-4 with TRBJ2-7; D remains ambiguous. Germline CDR1 SGHNT, CDR2 YYREEE (reference sequence). The CDR3 is 13 amino acids. Trimming took off 0 bases at V and 2 bases at J, with 6 bases between the two ends.

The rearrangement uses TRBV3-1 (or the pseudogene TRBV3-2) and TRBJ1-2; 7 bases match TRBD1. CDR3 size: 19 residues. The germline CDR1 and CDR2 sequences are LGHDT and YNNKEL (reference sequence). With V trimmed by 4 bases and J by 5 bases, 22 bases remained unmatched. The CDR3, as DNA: TGTGCCAGCAGCCCGATTGGCACACCGACAGGGATGCTCCTATATGGCTACACCTTC. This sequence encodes CASSPIGTPTGMLLYGYTF.

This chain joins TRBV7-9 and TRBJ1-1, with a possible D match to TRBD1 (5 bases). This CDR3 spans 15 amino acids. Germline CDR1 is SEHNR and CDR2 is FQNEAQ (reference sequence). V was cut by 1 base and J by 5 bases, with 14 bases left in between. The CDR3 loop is CASSLGGQGKTEAFF. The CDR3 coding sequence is TGTGCCAGCAGCTTAGGCGGTCAGGGAAAGACTGAAGCTTTCTTT.

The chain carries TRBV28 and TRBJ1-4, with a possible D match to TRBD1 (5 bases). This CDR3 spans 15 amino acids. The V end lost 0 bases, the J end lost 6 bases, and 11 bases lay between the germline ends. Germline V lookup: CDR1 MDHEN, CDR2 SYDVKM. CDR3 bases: TGTGCCAGCAGTTTATGGATGGAGGGGCATGAAAAACTGTTTTTT. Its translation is CASSLWMEGHEKLFF.

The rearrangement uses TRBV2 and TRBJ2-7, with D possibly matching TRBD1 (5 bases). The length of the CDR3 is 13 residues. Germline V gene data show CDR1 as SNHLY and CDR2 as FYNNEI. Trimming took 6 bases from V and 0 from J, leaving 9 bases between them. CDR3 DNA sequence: TGTGCCAGCAGCTTACAGGCCTCCTACGAGCAGTACTTC. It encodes CASSLQASYEQYF.

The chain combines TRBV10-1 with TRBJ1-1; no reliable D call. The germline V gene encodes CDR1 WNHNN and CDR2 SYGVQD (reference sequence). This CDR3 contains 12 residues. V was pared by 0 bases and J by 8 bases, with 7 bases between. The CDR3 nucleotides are TGCGCCAGCAGTGAGTCCCTTTTCGAAGCTTTCTTT. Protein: CASSESLFEAFF.